This T cell receptor beta chain was captured in a study of OX40 agonist ivuxolimab in advanced cancers. About the study: Patients received the agonistic anti-OX40 (CD134) antibody ivuxolimab. Approximately 41% of patients had received prior checkpoint inhibitor therapy. Of the patients, three showed partial responses, one with hepatocellular carcinoma and two with cutaneous melanoma. Recorded diagnoses for dose-escalation patients were hepatocellular carcinoma, melanoma, renal cell or head and neck cancer.

The protocol was immunoSEQ multiplex PCR, while the TCRdb copy is restricted to in-frame clones and leaves out a portion. The sample lists tens of thousands of clones; around 77% were seen once. By proportion, this clone is medium-sized. The sequencing here drew on CD4+ or CD8+ T cells sorted from blood, taken in a trial of the OX40 agonist ivuxolimab. This receptor was identified in an adult with an advanced solid tumor such as melanoma, head and neck, liver or kidney cancer.

CDR3 sequence: CASRVSQGRVGTEAFF. Here the CDR3 DNA reads TGTGCCAGCAGAGTTTCGCAGGGTCGCGTTGGCACTGAAGCTTTCTTT. The chain employs TRBV28 and TRBJ1-1, with a tentative D call TRBD1 (5 bases). V lost 6 bases, J lost 4 bases, and 21 bases lay in between. The germline gives CDR1 MDHEN, CDR2 SYDVKM. The CDR3 has 16 amino acids.